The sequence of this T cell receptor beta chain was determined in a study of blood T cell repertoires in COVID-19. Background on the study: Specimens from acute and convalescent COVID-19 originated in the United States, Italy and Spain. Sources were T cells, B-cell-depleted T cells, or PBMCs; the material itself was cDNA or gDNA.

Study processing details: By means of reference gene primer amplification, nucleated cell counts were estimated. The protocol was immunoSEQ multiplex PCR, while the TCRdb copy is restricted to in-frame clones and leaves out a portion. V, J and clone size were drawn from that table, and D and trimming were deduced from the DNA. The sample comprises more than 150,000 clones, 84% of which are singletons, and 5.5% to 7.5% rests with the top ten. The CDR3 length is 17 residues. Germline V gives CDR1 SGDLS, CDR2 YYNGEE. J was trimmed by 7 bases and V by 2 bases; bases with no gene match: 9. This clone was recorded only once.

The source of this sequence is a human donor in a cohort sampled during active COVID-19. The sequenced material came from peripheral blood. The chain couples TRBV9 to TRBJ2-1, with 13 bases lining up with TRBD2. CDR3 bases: TGTGCCAGCAGCGTGACCGGGACTAGCGGGGCAGGGAATGAGCAGTTCTTC. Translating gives CASSVTGTSGAGNEQFF.